This T cell receptor (beta chain) is from a study of resident and recirculating memory T cells in vitiligo. The assay was immunoSEQ multiplex PCR, and TCRdb's table has in-frame clones only and misses some. The data hold fewer than 85,000 clones, with roughly 94% observed a single time. Trimming cost V 5 bases and J 5 bases; bases outside gene matches: 4. CDR1 is SGHTA, CDR2 FQGTGA, per germline. The CDR3 is 14 residues long. The specimen was blood. The sequence came from a male donor with vitiligo. The V gene is TRBV7-3, the J gene TRBJ2-5; 11 bases are a match to TRBD2. The CDR3 DNA reads as TGTGCCAGCAGCCAACTAGCGGGAGTTGAGACCCAGTACTTC. Encoded protein: CASSQLAGVETQYF.